The rows below give T cell receptor beta chains drawn from one sample of a study of early T cells in non-severe SARS-CoV-2 infection. TCRdb reprocessed the 5' RACE reads via MiXCR and lists one record per CDR3 protein. The table shows 65,000 to 75,000 distinct CDR3 sequences, with less than 15% occurring only once. The source material was whole blood. All receptors derive from an adult who was a healthcare worker with PCR-confirmed SARS-CoV-2 infection or an uninfected control (not recorded which). Both conserved end residues are part of each CDR3. D genes are given only for firm matches. Size is omitted from some rows. Given values are once, few, many or a class for expanded clones.

TGTGCCAGCAGTCGCCCCGCGAGCGGGAGTTTGAATGAGCAGTTCTTC,CASSRPASGSLNEQFF,TRBD2,TRBV12-3/TRBV12-4,many,TRBJ2-1,16
TGTGCCAGCAGCCAGCAAAACGAGCAGTACTTC,CASSQQNEQYF,NA,TRBV3-1,few,TRBJ2-7,11
TGCGCCAGCAGCAGAACCGGGACAGGGGAAGGCTACACCTTC,CASSRTGTGEGYTF,TRBD1,TRBV5-1,few,TRBJ1-2,14
TGTGCCAGCAGCCCCAGTGACAGTTACAATCAGCCCCAGCATTTT,CASSPSDSYNQPQHF,NA,TRBV7-2,few,TRBJ1-5,15
TGTGCCAGCAGCTATGGACAGGGGTCCTACGAGCAGTACTTC,CASSYGQGSYEQYF,TRBD1,TRBV9,few,TRBJ2-7,14
TGTGCCAGCAGCAGAAGGAGCGGGAGAGATACGCAGTATTTT,CASSRRSGRDTQYF,TRBD2,TRBV7-3,few,TRBJ2-3,14
TGTGCCAGCCATTCCGGGACAGGGGGCTATAATTCACCCCTCCACTTT,CASHSGTGGYNSPLHF,TRBD1,TRBV6-1,few,TRBJ1-6,16
TGTGCCAGCAGCCAAGTATACGAGCAGTACTTC,CASSQVYEQYF,NA,TRBV14,few,TRBJ2-7,11
TGTGCCAGCAGCTTATCTGGACTAGCGGGGGGGCGTCGTCGGTACAATGAGCAGTTCTTC,CASSLSGLAGGRRRYNEQFF,TRBD2,TRBV11-2,few,TRBJ2-1,20
TGTGCCAGCAGTAAAGAAACCGGGGAGCTGTTTTTT,CASSKETGELFF,NA,TRBV6-5,many,TRBJ2-2,12
TGTGCCAGCAGCGAAGTCTCTGGGGCCAACGTCCTGACTTTC,CASSEVSGANVLTF,NA,TRBV11-3,many,TRBJ2-6,14
TGTGCCAGCAGCTTAGCTGTTGCGACAGGGGAAGAGACCCAGTACTTC,CASSLAVATGEETQYF,TRBD1,TRBV7-6,many,TRBJ2-5,16
TGTGCCAGCACGGGCGGGAGGGCCGGCGGGGAGCTGTTTTTT,CASTGGRAGGELFF,TRBD2,TRBV9,NA,TRBJ2-2,14
TGTGCCAGCTCACCGACAGGGCGCGAGACCCAGTACTTC,CASSPTGRETQYF,TRBD1,TRBV18,few,TRBJ2-5,13
TGCGCCAGCAGCTTAAGGAGGCAAGAGACCCAGTACTTC,CASSLRRQETQYF,NA,TRBV5-1,NA,TRBJ2-5,13
TGCAGTGCTAGAGTTGGCACAGGGAGCACCGGGGAGCTGTTTTTT,CSARVGTGSTGELFF,NA,TRBV20-1,many,TRBJ2-2,15
TGTGCCAGCAGTGAAGATACTAGCACAGATACGCAGTATTTT,CASSEDTSTDTQYF,NA,TRBV2,NA,TRBJ2-3,14
TGCGCCAGCAGCTCGGGACTAGCGGGGAACTACGAGCAGTACTTC,CASSSGLAGNYEQYF,TRBD2,TRBV5-1,NA,TRBJ2-7,15
TGTGCCAGCAGCCGGCGACTGGCCACAGATACGCAGTATTTT,CASSRRLATDTQYF,NA,TRBV6-6,NA,TRBJ2-3,14
TGTGCCAGCCAAGGCGGGACACGTAATGAAAAACTGTTTTTT,CASQGGTRNEKLFF,NA,TRBV19,many,TRBJ1-4,14
TGCGCCAGCAGCCCCCACGGGAGGAGCACCGGGGAGCTGTTTTTT,CASSPHGRSTGELFF,TRBD2,TRBV5-1,once,TRBJ2-2,15
TGCAGCGTTGAACAGGGGGCGGGAGATACGCAGTATTTT,CSVEQGAGDTQYF,TRBD1,TRBV29-1,many,TRBJ2-3,13
TGCGCCAGCAGCTTGGGGTCAGGGGCTGGTGACTATGGCTACACCTTC,CASSLGSGAGDYGYTF,NA,TRBV5-1,NA,TRBJ1-2,16
TGCGCCAGCAGTGAAAGAGGGGGCTCTGGAAACACCATATATTTT,CASSERGGSGNTIYF,NA,TRBV10-1,many,TRBJ1-3,15
TGCGCCAGCAGCTTTGCTCAGAACAATTCACCCCTCCACTTT,CASSFAQNNSPLHF,NA,TRBV5-1,NA,TRBJ1-6,14
TGCAGCGTTCGCGATAGCGAGACCCAGTACTTC,CSVRDSETQYF,NA,TRBV29-1,many,TRBJ2-5,11
TGTGCCAGCAGCTCACCGGGACAGGGGACCGATGAGCAGTTCTTC,CASSSPGQGTDEQFF,TRBD1,TRBV5-4,few,TRBJ2-1,15